A selection of T cell receptor beta chains follows, all from one sample in a study of T cells in localized non-small cell lung cancer. TCRdb's table, derived via immunoSEQ multiplex PCR, lists solely in-frame clones and lacks some. Here the sample spans 17,000 or so clones, around 80% being singletons. Specimen: peripheral blood, collected before any cancer treatment. The source is a male donor aged 60 or over with stage III lung adenocarcinoma. The CDR3 runs from the conserved cysteine through the conserved F or W. Each record gives: CDR3 length, D gene, V gene, J gene, clone size, CDR3 DNA, CDR3 protein. A D gene is named only where the DNA matches it firmly. The listing skips clone size in some rows; elsewhere it reads once, few, many or a size class.

15	NA	TRBV19	TRBJ1-2	NA	TGTGCCAGTAACCCCGTTTTGGGGGCTGGGTATGGCTACACCTTC	CASNPVLGAGYGYTF
11	NA	TRBV5-1	TRBJ2-5	NA	TGCGCCAGCAGCTTACAAGAGACCCAGTACTTC	CASSLQETQYF
14	TRBD2	TRBV15	TRBJ2-5	NA	TGTGCCACCGGCGGCGGGGGGGCCTTAGAGACCCAGTACTTC	CATGGGGALETQYF
17	TRBD2	TRBV9	TRBJ2-1	NA	TGTGCCAGCTCTGAACTTCCAGCGGGACTCTCCTACAATGAGCAGTTCTTC	CASSELPAGLSYNEQFF
15	TRBD1	TRBV27	TRBJ1-3	NA	TGTGCCAGCAGACAGGGACAGGGGTTCGGAAACACCATATATTTT	CASRQGQGFGNTIYF
15	NA	TRBV6-5	TRBJ1-1	NA	TGTGCCAGCAAATTACCTTCTCAGGGGAACACTGAAGCTTTCTTT	CASKLPSQGNTEAFF
12	NA	TRBV6-1	TRBJ2-3	NA	TGTGCCAGCAGTGAAGGGACAGATACGCAGTATTTT	CASSEGTDTQYF
13	NA	TRBV10-3	TRBJ2-5	once	TGTGCCATCAGTGTGGGGGGATCCGAGACCCAGTACTTC	CAISVGGSETQYF
18	TRBD2	TRBV7-2	TRBJ2-1	NA	TGTGCCAGCAGCTTAGTTTTAAGCGGGGGAATTTTCTACAATGAGCAGTTCTTC	CASSLVLSGGIFYNEQFF
13	NA	TRBV19	TRBJ2-1	NA	TGTGCCAGTAGTATAGGGACCGGTTATGAGCAGTTCTTC	CASSIGTGYEQFF
13	NA	TRBV4-1	TRBJ1-1	NA	TGCGCCAGCAGCCAGGCAATGAACACTGAAGCTTTCTTT	CASSQAMNTEAFF
10	NA	TRBV29-1	TRBJ2-1	NA	TGCAGCGTTGGGCCACATGAGCAGTTCTTC	CSVGPHEQFF
15	NA	TRBV7-8	TRBJ2-6	NA	TGTGCCAGCAGCTTAGCCAGCTCTGGGGCCAACGTCCTGACTTTC	CASSLASSGANVLTF
16	TRBD1	TRBV7-9	TRBJ1-5	NA	TGTGCCAGCAGCTTAGGTCAGGGGGCGAGCCCGCTACCCCAGCATTTT	CASSLGQGASPLPQHF
14	NA	TRBV6-1	TRBJ1-2	NA	TGTGCCAGCAGTGAAGGGCAGGGGATGGATGGCTACACCTTC	CASSEGQGMDGYTF
14	NA	TRBV7-9	TRBJ1-6	NA	TGTGCCAGCAGCTTAGCACCCGGGGGAGTTCCCCTCCACTTT	CASSLAPGGVPLHF